The T cell receptor beta chain under discussion was sequenced for a study of identical twins. The trim removed 6 bases at V and 5 bases at J, leaving 8 bases unmatched. This CDR3 is built from 15 residues. Germline-derived CDR1 and CDR2 are MNHNS and SASEGT. TCRdb analysed the 5' RACE reads with MiXCR anew, one entry per CDR3 protein. The data hold about 280,000 distinct CDR3 sequences, with roughly 8.6% observed a single time. This clonotype was counted between two and nine times. This sample also belongs to another study, concerning yellow fever vaccine responses in identical twins.

The clonotype was recovered from a woman younger than 35 in good health. The sequenced material came from memory (CD45RO+) T cells sorted from blood. The rearrangement joins TRBV6-1 to TRBJ2-5; 11 bases agree with TRBD1. CDR3 DNA sequence: TGTGCCAGCAGCAATCAGGGGACAGGGGGGGAGACCCAGTACTTC. Protein: CASSNQGTGGETQYF.